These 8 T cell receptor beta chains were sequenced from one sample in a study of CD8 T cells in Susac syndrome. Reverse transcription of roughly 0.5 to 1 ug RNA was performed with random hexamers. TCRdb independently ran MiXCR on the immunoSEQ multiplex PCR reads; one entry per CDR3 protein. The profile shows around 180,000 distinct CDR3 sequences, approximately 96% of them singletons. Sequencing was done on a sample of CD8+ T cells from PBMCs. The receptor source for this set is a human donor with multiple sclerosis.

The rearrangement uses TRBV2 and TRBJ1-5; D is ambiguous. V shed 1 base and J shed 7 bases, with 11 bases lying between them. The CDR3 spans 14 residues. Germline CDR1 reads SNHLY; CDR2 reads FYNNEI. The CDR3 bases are TGTGCCAGCAGTGAAGGGTTGGGATGGCAGCCCCAGCATTTT. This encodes CASSEGLGWQPQHF.

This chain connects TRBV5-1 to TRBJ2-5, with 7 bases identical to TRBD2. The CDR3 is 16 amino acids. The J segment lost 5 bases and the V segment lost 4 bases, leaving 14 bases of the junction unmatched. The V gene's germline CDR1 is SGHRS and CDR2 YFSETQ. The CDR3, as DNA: TGCGCCAGCAGCCCCAAAGGGAGGGCGTCGGGCGAGACCCAGTACTTC. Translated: CASSPKGRASGETQYF.

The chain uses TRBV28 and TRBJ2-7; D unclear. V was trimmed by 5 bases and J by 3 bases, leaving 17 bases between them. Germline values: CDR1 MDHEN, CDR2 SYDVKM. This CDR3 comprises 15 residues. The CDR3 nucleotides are TGTGCCAGCAGTCAACGTGGGGTAGTGGTCTACGAGCAGTACTTC. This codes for CASSQRGVVVYEQYF.

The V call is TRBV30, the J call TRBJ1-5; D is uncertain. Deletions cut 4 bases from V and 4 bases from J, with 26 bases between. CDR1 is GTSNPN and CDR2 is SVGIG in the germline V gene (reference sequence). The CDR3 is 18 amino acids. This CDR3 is CAWIPQWGARGLNQPQHF. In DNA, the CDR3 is TGTGCCTGGATCCCTCAGTGGGGAGCGCGAGGGTTAAATCAGCCCCAGCATTTT. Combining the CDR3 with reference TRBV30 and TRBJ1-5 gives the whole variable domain SQTIHQWPATLVQPVGSPLSLECTVEGTSNPNLYWYRQAAGRGLQLLFYSVGIGQISSEVPQNLSASRPQDRQFILSSKKLLLSDSGFYLCAWIPQWGARGLNQPQHFGDGTRLSIL.

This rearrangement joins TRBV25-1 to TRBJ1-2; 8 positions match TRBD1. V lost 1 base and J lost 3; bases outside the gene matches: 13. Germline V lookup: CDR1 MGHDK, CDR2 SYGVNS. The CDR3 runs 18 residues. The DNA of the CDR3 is TGTGCCAGCAGTGAATGGCGCAGGGGGCCGAAGTTAGACTATGGCTACACCTTC. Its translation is CASSEWRRGPKLDYGYTF.

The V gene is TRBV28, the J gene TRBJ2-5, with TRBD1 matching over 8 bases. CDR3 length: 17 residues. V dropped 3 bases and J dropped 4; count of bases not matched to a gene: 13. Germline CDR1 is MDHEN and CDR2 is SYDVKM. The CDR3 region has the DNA TGTGCCAGCAGTTTGCCTCGTTCCAGGGGGCGAGGAGAGACCCAGTACTTC. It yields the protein CASSLPRSRGRGETQYF.

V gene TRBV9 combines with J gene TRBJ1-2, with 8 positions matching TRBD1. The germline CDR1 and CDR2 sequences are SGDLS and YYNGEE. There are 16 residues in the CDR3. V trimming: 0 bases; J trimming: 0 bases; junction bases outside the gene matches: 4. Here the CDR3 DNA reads TGTGCCAGCAGCGTAGGCCGGGACAGGACTAACTATGGCTACACCTTC. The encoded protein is CASSVGRDRTNYGYTF. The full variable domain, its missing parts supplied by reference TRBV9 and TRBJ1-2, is DSGVTQTPKHLITATGQRVTLRCSPRSGDLSVYWYQQSLDQGLQFLIQYYNGEERAKGNILERFSAQQFPDLHSELNLSSLELGDSALYFCASSVGRDRTNYGYTFGSGTRLTVV.

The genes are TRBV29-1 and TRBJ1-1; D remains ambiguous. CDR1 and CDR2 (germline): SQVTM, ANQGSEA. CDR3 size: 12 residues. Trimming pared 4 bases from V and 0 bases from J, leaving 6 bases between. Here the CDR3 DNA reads TGCAGCGTTGTAAACATGAACACTGAAGCTTTCTTT. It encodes CSVVNMNTEAFF. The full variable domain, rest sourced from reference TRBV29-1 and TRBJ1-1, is SAVISQKPSRDICQRGTSLTIQCQVDSQVTMMFWYRQQPGQSLTLIATANQGSEATYESGFVIDKFPISRPNLTFSTLTVSNMSPEDSSIYLCSVVNMNTEAFFGQGTRLTVV.